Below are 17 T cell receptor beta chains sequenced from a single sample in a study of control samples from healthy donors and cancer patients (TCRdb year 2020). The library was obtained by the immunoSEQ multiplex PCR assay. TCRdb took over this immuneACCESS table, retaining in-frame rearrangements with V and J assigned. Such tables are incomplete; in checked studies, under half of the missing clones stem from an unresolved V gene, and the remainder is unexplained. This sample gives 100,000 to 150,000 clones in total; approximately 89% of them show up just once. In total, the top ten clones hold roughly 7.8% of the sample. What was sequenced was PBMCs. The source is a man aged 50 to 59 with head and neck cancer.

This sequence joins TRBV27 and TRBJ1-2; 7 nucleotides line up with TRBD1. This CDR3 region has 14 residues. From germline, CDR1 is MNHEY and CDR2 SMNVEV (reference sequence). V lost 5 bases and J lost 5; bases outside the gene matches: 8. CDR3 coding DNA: TGTGCCAGCAGTCCCTCGGGACAGACTTATGGCTACACCTTC. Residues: CASSPSGQTYGYTF.

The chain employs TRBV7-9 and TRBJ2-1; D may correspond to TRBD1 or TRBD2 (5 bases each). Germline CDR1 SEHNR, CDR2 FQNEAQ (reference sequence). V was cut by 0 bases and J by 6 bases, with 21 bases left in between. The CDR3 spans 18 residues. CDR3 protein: CASSLAKMSGAGGNEQFF. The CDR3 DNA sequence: TGTGCCAGCAGCTTAGCGAAGATGTCCGGGGCAGGTGGCAATGAGCAGTTCTTC.

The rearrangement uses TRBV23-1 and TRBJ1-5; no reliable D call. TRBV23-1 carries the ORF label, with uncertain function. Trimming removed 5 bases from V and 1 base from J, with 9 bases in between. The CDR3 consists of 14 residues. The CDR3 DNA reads TGCGCCAGCAGTGCCAGTGGAAGCAATCAGCCCCAGCATTTT. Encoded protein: CASSASGSNQPQHF.

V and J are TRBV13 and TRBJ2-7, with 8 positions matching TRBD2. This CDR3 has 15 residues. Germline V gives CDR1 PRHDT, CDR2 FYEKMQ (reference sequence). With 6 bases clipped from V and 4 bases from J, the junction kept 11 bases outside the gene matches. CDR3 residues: CASRQSGSGLYEQYF. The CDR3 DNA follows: TGTGCCAGCAGACAAAGCGGGAGCGGTTTATACGAGCAGTACTTC. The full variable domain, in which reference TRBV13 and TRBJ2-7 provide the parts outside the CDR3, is AAGVIQSPRHLIKEKRETATLKCYPIPRHDTVYWYQQGPGQDPQFLISFYEKMQSDKGSIPDRFSAQQFSDYHSELNMSSLELGDSALYFCASRQSGSGLYEQYFGPGTRLTVT.

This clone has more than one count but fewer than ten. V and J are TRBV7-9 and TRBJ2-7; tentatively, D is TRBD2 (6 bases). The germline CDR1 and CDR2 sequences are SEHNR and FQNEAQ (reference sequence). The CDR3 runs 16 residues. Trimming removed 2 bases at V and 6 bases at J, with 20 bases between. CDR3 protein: CASSLRETEPGVEQYF. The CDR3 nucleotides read TGTGCCAGCAGCTTAAGGGAGACAGAACCGGGAGTCGAGCAGTACTTC.

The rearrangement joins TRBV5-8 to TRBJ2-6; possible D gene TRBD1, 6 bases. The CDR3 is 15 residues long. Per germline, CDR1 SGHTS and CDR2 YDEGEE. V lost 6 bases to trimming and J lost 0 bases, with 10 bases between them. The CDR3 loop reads CASTGQVSGANVLTF. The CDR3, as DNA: TGTGCCAGCACGGGACAAGTCTCTGGGGCCAACGTCCTGACTTTC.

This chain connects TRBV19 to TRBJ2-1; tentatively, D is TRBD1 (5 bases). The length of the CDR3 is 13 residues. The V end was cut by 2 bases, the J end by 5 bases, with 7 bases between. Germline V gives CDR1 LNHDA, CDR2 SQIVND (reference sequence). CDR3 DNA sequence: TGTGCCAGTAGTATATCAGGGAACAATGAGCAGTTCTTC. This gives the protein CASSISGNNEQFF.

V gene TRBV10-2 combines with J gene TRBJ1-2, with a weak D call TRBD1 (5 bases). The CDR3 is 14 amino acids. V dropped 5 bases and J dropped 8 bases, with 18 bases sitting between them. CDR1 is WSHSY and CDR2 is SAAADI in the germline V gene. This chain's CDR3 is CASSTGRVLRGYTF. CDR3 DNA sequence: TGCGCCAGCAGTACGGGCAGGGTGTTGAGGGGCTACACCTTC.

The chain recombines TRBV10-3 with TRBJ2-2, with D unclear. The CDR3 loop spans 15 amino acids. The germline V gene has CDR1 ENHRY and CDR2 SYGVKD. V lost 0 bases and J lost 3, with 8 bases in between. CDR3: CAISESPGDTGELFF. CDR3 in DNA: TGTGCCATCAGTGAGTCTCCAGGAGACACCGGGGAGCTGTTTTTT.

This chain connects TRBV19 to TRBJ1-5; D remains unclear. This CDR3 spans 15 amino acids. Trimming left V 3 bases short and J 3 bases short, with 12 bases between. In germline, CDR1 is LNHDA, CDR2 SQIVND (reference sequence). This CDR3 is CASSINWQNNQPQHF. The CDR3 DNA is TGTGCCAGTAGTATTAATTGGCAGAACAATCAGCCCCAGCATTTT.

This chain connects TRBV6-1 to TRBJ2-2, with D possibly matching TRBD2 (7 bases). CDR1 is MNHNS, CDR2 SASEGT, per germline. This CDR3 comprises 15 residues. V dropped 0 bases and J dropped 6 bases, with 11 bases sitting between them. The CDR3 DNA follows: TGTGCCAGCAGTGAAGCTGGGGGGGCGTCCGGGGAGCTGTTTTTT. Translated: CASSEAGGASGELFF.

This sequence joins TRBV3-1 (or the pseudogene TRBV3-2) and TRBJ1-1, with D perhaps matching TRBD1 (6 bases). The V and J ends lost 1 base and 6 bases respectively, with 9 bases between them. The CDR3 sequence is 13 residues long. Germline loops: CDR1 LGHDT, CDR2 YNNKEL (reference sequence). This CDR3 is CASSQGQDPEAFF. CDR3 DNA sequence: TGTGCCAGCAGCCAAGGACAGGACCCTGAAGCTTTCTTT.

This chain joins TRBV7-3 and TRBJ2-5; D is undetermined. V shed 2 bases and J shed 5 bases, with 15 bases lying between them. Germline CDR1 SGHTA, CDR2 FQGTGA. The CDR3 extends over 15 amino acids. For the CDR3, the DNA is TGTGCCAGCAGCTTACTTAGCCAAAAAGGGGAGACCCAGTACTTC. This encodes CASSLLSQKGETQYF.

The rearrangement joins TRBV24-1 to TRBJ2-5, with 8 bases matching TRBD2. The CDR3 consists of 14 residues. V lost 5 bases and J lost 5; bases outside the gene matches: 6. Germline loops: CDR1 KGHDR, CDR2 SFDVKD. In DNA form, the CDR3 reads TGTGCCACCAGTGGTCGGGAGGGTCTGGAGACCCAGTACTTC. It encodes CATSGREGLETQYF.

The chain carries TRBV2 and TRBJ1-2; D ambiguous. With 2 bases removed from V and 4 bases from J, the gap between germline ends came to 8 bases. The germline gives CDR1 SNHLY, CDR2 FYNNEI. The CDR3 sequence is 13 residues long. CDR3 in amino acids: CASSERQVYGYTF. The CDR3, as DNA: TGTGCCAGCAGTGAAAGGCAGGTCTATGGCTACACCTTC.

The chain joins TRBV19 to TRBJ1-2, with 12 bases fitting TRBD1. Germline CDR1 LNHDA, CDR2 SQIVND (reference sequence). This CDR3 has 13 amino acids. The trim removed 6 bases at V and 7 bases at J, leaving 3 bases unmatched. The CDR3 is CASRGTGGRGYTF. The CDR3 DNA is TGTGCCAGTAGGGGGACAGGGGGCCGTGGCTACACCTTC.

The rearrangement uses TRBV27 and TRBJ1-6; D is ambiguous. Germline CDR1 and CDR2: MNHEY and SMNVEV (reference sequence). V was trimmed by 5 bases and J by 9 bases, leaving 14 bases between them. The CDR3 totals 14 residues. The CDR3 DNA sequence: TGTGCCAGCAGTCTAGACCTCAGTGTTTCACCCCTCCACTTT. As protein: CASSLDLSVSPLHF.